Listed below are T cell receptor beta chains from one sample, sequenced in a study of blood T cell repertoires in COVID-19. Repertoires were generated with immunoSEQ multiplex PCR, while TCRdb's copy carries only in-frame clones and drops some. The table shows about 160,000 clones, with 85% occurring only once. What was sequenced was peripheral blood. All receptors derive from a human donor with acute or convalescent COVID-19. The donor label of this sample is uncertain. The CDR3 runs from the conserved cysteine through the conserved F or W. Fields, in order: CDR3 length, J gene, V gene, CDR3 protein.

>13|TRBJ1-1|TRBV6-5
CASSYSFYTEAFF
>14|TRBJ1-4|TRBV7-9
CASSPLQGNEKLFF
>14|TRBJ2-3|TRBV19
CASRDRGLADTQYF
>15|TRBJ1-5|TRBV5-1
CASSSGQGMGQPQHF
>11|TRBJ1-1|TRBV20-1
CSARQGVEAFF
>14|TRBJ2-7|TRBV9
CASSPQGAGGEEYF
>14|TRBJ1-5|TRBV6-6
CASSYGGGHQPQHF
>15|TRBJ2-5|TRBV2
CASSDKRTSWETQYF
>18|TRBJ1-2|TRBV7-9
CASSLVAAGTGGNYGYTF
>17|TRBJ2-7|TRBV24-1
CATSDLPDQRGGYEQYF
>15|TRBJ2-7|TRBV6-5
CASSYSEVLSYEQYF
>12|TRBJ1-1|TRBV3-1/TRBV3-2
CASSQKGPEAFF
>17|TRBJ2-1|TRBV11-3
CASSPQPGDPNYNEQFF
>13|TRBJ2-4|TRBV12-3/TRBV12-4
CASRRGTDDIQYF
>14|TRBJ1-5|TRBV6-5
CASSLRQVGQPQHF
>15|TRBJ2-3|TRBV7-9
CASSPGQWDTDTQYF
>12|TRBJ1-1|TRBV18
CASSLRDIEAFF
>18|TRBJ1-3|TRBV6-1
CASSEQGHIYNSGNTIYF
>15|TRBJ2-3|TRBV30
CAWTEGTSVADTQYF
>13|TRBJ2-1|TRBV30
CAWAQTGVREQFF
>15|TRBJ1-2|TRBV9
CASSVGPDSRGVYTF
>16|TRBJ2-2|TRBV7-2
CASSFRTGGDTGELFF
>19|TRBJ2-6|TRBV5-4
CASSLGGRGADSGANVLTF
>15|TRBJ1-2|TRBV7-8
CASAWQTGVNYGYTF
>17|TRBJ2-5|TRBV19
CASSISEGTGGDETQYF
>16|TRBJ1-4|TRBV28
CASRSGRTATNEKLFF
>15|TRBJ2-1|TRBV7-2
CASSLGTDFYNEQFF
>14|TRBJ1-2|TRBV27
CASSLQGSNYGYTF
>15|TRBJ1-1|TRBV6-4
CASSRTGSGNTEAFF
>16|TRBJ2-3|TRBV14
CASSPPGTTSTDTQYF
>14|TRBJ2-3|TRBV5-1
CASIRQGGTDTQYF
>15|TRBJ2-7|TRBV19
CASSSPILGAYEQYF
>16|TRBJ2-6|TRBV7-9
CASSLTGAAGANVLTF
>15|TRBJ1-6|TRBV28
CASSLWGGSDSPLHF
>16|TRBJ2-7|TRBV2
CASMGRGQWTDYEQYF
>19|TRBJ2-3|TRBV6-1
CASSEADRSPYSSTDTQYF
>15|TRBJ1-4|TRBV28
CASSPRQVGGGKLFF
>17|TRBJ1-6|TRBV2
CASTGGFDRGRGSPLHF
>14|TRBJ1-2|TRBV19
CASSIDDRVVGYTF
>12|TRBJ2-1|TRBV5-4
CASRLQGNEQFF
>17|TRBJ2-7|TRBV19
CASSILPPRDRVYEQYF
>15|TRBJ2-5|TRBV5-4
CASSGGLAGRETQYF
>11|TRBJ2-3|TRBV30
CAWSQGDTQYF
>17|TRBJ2-1|TRBV24-1
CATSDYPILTGNNEQFF
>15|TRBJ1-5|TRBV5-5
CASSSRDRGDQPQHF
>18|TRBJ2-3|TRBV5-1
CASSSRTSGDTSTDTQYF
>14|TRBJ1-3|TRBV6-5
CASSYGTSGNTIYF
>17|TRBJ2-6|TRBV5-1
CASSLTTANSGANVLTF
>16|TRBJ2-2|TRBV13
CASSPRTGVYTGELFF
>14|TRBJ1-4|TRBV5-4
CASSREGGTEKLFF
>15|TRBJ1-3|TRBV18
CASSSREASGNTIYF
>14|TRBJ1-4|TRBV19
CASSRDTGGEKLFF